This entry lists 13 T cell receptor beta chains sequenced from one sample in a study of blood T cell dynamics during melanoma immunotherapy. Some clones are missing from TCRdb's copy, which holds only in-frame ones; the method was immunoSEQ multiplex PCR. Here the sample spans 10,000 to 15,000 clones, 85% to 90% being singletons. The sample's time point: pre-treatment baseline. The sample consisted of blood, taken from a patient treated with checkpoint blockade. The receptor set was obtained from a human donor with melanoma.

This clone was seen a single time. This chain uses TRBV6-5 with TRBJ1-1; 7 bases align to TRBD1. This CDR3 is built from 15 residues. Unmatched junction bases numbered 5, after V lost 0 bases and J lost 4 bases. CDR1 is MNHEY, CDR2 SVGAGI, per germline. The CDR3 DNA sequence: TGTGCCAGCAGTTACTCGACAGGGACGGGCACTGAAGCTTTCTTT. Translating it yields CASSYSTGTGTEAFF.

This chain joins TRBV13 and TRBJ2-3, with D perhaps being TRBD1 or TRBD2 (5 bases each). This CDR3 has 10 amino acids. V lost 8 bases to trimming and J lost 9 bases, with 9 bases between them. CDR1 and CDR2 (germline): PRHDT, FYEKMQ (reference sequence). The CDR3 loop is CASSGDTQYF. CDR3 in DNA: TGTGCCAGCTCCGGGGACACGCAGTATTTT.

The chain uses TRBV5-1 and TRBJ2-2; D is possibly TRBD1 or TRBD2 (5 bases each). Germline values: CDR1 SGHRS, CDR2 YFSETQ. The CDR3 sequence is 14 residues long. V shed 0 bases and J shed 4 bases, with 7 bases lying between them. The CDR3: CASSLDGATGELFF. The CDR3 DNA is TGCGCCAGCAGCTTGGACGGGGCCACCGGGGAGCTGTTTTTT. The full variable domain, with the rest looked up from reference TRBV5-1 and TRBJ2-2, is KAGVTQTPRYLIKTRGQQVTLSCSPISGHRSVSWYQQTPGQGLQFLFEYFSETQRNKGNFPGRFSGRQFSNSRSEMNVSTLELGDSALYLCASSLDGATGELFFGEGSRLTVL.

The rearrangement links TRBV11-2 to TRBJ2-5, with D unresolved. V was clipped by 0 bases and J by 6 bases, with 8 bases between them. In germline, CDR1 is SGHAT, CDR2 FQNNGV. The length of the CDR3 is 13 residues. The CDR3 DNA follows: TGTGCCAGCAGCTTAGATCTCGCGAAGACCCAGTACTTC. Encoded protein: CASSLDLAKTQYF.

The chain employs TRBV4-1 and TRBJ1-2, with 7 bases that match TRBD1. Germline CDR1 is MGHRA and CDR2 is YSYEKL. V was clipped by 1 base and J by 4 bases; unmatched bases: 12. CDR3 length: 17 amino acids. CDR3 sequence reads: CASSQGTRTGLLYGYTF. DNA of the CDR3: TGCGCCAGCAGCCAAGGGACTAGGACAGGCCTACTCTATGGCTACACCTTC.

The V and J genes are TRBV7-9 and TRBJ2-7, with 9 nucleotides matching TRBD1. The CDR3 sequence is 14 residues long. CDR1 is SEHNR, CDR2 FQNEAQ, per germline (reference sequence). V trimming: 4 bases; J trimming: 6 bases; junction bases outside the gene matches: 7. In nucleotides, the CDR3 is TGTGCCAGCAGCTCAGGACAGGGGTGGAGCGAGCAGTACTTC. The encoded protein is CASSSGQGWSEQYF.

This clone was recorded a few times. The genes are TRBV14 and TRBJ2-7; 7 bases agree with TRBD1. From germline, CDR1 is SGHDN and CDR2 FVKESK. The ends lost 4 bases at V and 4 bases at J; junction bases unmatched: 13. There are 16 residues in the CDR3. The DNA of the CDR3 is TGTGCCAGCAGCCCACACAGGGGTAGAGAGGGTTACGAGCAGTACTTC. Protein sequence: CASSPHRGREGYEQYF.

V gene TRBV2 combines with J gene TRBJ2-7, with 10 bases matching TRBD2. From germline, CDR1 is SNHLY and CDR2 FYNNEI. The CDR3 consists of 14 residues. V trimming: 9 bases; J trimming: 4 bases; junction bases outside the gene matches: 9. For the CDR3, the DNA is TGTGCCAGTAAGTTAGCGGGGGGTCGGTACGAGCAGTACTTC. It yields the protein CASKLAGGRYEQYF.

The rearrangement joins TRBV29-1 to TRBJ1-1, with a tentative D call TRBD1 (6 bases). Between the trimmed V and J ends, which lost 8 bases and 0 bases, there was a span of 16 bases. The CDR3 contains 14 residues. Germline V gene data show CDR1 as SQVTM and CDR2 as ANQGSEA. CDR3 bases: TGCAGCCTCCAGACAGGACACTTGAACACTGAAGCTTTCTTT. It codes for CSLQTGHLNTEAFF. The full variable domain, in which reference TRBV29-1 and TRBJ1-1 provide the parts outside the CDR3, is SAVISQKPSRDICQRGTSLTIQCQVDSQVTMMFWYRQQPGQSLTLIATANQGSEATYESGFVIDKFPISRPNLTFSTLTVSNMSPEDSSIYLCSLQTGHLNTEAFFGQGTRLTVV.

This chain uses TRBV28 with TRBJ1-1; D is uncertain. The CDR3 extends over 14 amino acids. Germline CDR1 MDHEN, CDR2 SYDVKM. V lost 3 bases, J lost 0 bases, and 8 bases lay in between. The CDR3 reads CASSFAGMNTEAFF. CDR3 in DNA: TGTGCCAGCAGTTTTGCCGGGATGAACACTGAAGCTTTCTTT.

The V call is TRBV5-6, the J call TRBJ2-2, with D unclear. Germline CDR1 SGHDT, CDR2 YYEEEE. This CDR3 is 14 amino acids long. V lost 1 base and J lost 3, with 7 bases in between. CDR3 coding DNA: TGTGCCAGCAGCTTGTGGCGTCACACCGGGGAGCTGTTTTTT. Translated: CASSLWRHTGELFF.

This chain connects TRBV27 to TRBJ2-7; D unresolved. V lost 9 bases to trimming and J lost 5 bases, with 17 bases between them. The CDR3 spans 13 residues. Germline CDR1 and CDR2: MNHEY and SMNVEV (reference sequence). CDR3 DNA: TGTGCCAGTTACGGACCGCCGAGGAACGAGCAGTACTTC. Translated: CASYGPPRNEQYF.

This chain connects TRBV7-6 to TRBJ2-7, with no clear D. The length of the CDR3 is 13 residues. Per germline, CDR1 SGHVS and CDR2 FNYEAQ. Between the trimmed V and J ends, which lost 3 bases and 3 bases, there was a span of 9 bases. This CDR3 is CASSLGTFYEQYF. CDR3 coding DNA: TGTGCCAGCAGCTTGGGAACCTTCTACGAGCAGTACTTC.